This T cell receptor (beta chain) was captured by sequencing in a study of CD8 T cells in Susac syndrome. The authors sequenced TCR beta from blood CD8+ and CD4+ T cells. Whole-study results and caveats: The study admitted that it had a relatively small number of individuals in its TCR sequencing and HLA analysis.

Concerning this clonotype: Its antigen is still unknown.

Random hexamers were used to reverse transcribe an amount of about 0.45 to 1 ug RNA. One entry per CDR3 protein results from TCRdb running MiXCR on the immunoSEQ multiplex PCR reads. The sample carries approximately 120,000 distinct CDR3 sequences, over 90% recorded once. This receptor was obtained from a human donor with multiple sclerosis. The source material was CD8+ T cells from PBMCs.

CDR3 nucleotides: TGTGCCAGTAGTATGTGGGCGGACAGGCCGAACACTGAAGCTTTCTTT. Translation: CASSMWADRPNTEAFF. This chain connects TRBV19 to TRBJ1-1; the match to TRBD1 covers 7 bases. The CDR3 length is 16 residues. V lost 3 bases to trimming and J lost 1 base; unmatched junction nucleotides: 8. CDR1 and CDR2 from the germline V gene are LNHDA and SQIVND (reference sequence).